This T cell receptor (beta chain) was captured by sequencing in a study of regulatory T cells in long-lasting Graves disease. Study observations and caveats: Persistent Graves' patients showed less TCR diversity than newly diagnosed patients showed.

This clonotype was seen repeatedly, ten times or more. The antigen remains unidentified. TCR beta libraries were built with iRepertoire HTBI primers and Arm-PCR of CDR3 regions. TCRdb used MiXCR to reprocess the multiplex PCR reads, holding one entry per CDR3 protein. The sample has some 410,000 distinct CDR3 sequences; around 15% are singletons. This CDR3 has 14 amino acids. V was pared by 3 bases and J by 12 bases, with 18 bases between. CDR1 is SGHTA and CDR2 is FQGTGA in the germline V gene. The time point here: newly diagnosed GD, antithyroid drugs for less than 3 months. Isolated PBMC RNA provided the starting material for the TCR library. These data also formed part of another study, on T cells in Graves' hyperthyroidism and ophthalmopathy. From that second work: Diagnoses rested on clinical symptoms, serum thyroxine and TRAb, thyroid ultrasound and orbital computed tomography.

The source material was peripheral blood mononuclear cells (PBMCs), sampled at new diagnosis, from a patient treated with antithyroid drugs. The chain combines TRBV7-3 with TRBJ2-1, with D perhaps matching TRBD1 or TRBD2 (5 bases each). The sequence came from a woman in her twenties or thirties with Graves disease. Here the CDR3 reads CASSFEGNRVRQFF. The CDR3 DNA sequence: TGTGCCAGCAGCTTCGAGGGGAATCGGGTGAGGCAGTTCTTC. The whole variable domain, remainder taken from reference TRBV7-3 and TRBJ2-1, is GAGVSQTPSNKVTEKGKYVELRCDPISGHTALYWYRQSLGQGPEFLIYFQGTGAADDSGLPNDRFFAVRPEGSVSTLKIQRTERGDSAVYLCASSFEGNRVRQFFGPGTRLTVL.